Listed below are T cell receptor beta chains from one sample, sequenced in a study of CD8+CD57+ T cells in acquired aplastic anemia. TCRdb ran MiXCR on the reads and lists one entry per CDR3 protein. The data show around 200,000 distinct CDR3 sequences, around 63% seen once. Sequenced material: sorted CD4+, CD8+, or CD8+CD57+ T cells (not recorded which) from PBMCs. These receptors were obtained from a human donor in good health. Each CDR3 is given with its conserved first and last residue. Each record gives: J gene, clone size, D gene, V gene, CDR3 DNA, CDR3 protein. The D gene is left open where the match is weak. A clone size is listed for some rows: how often the clone was seen (once, few, many), or a class if it is expanded.

>TRBJ2-7|many|TRBD1|TRBV7-7
TGTGCCAGCAGCAGCGGACAGGGGCTCGAGCAGTACTTC
CASSSGQGLEQYF
>TRBJ2-6|-|-|TRBV30
TGTGCCTGGAGGGGAAGGTCTCCCTCTGGGGCCAACGTCCTGACTTTC
CAWRGRSPSGANVLTF
>TRBJ2-1|many|-|TRBV7-8
TGTGCCAGCAGCGTTTTTTCCTACAATGAGCAGTTCTTC
CASSVFSYNEQFF
>TRBJ1-1|many|TRBD1|TRBV12-3/TRBV12-4
TGTGCCAGCAGTTTAGACAGGGGGCTGACTGAAGCTTTCTTT
CASSLDRGLTEAFF
>TRBJ1-1|many|-|TRBV28
TGTGCCAGCAGTTTACGGACAGAGAGCCCTGAAGCTTTCTTT
CASSLRTESPEAFF
>TRBJ1-1|few|-|TRBV27
TGTGCCAGCAGGCCCGGAGTGAACACTGAAGCTTTCTTT
CASRPGVNTEAFF
>TRBJ2-7|-|TRBD2|TRBV10-1
TGCGCCAGCAGTCAAACGAACAGCGGGAGGGCCCACGAGCAGTACTTC
CASSQTNSGRAHEQYF
>TRBJ2-5|-|-|TRBV7-9
TGTGCCAGCAGCTTAGGGTTCCTACTAGAGACCCAGTACTTC
CASSLGFLLETQYF
>TRBJ1-2|few|-|TRBV20-1
TGCAGTGCCGAGAGGGACGGTGGCTACACCTTC
CSAERDGGYTF
>TRBJ2-7|-|-|TRBV4-1
TGCGCCAGCAGCCGGGGCGGACTCTACGAGCAGTACTTC
CASSRGGLYEQYF
>TRBJ2-7|once|TRBD1|TRBV2
TGTGCCAGCAGAGCTAGACAGGGGAGTCGGGAGCAGTACTTC
CASRARQGSREQYF
>TRBJ1-1|once|TRBD1|TRBV7-8
TGCGCCAGCAGCCAACAGGGGGATGCGAACACTGAAGCTTTCTTT
CASSQQGDANTEAFF
>TRBJ1-1|few|-|TRBV19
TGTGCCAGTAGTATCTTACAGGGTGGAACTGAAGCTTTCTTT
CASSILQGGTEAFF
>TRBJ2-1|-|-|TRBV7-3
TGTGCCAGCAGCTTAAGGCGGGTCTCCTACAATGAGCAGTTCTTC
CASSLRRVSYNEQFF
>TRBJ1-2|-|TRBD1|TRBV19
TGTGCCAGTAGGACAGGGAGTCATGGCTACACCTTC
CASRTGSHGYTF
>TRBJ2-1|-|-|TRBV28
TGTGCCAGCAGCTTACGAGCTCACTCGTTCTTC
CASSLRAHSFF
>TRBJ2-1|-|-|TRBV27
TGTGCCAGCAGTTTGTTGAACTACAATGAGCAGTTCTTC
CASSLLNYNEQFF
>TRBJ2-7|-|-|TRBV12-3/TRBV12-4
TGTGCCAGCACCACAGGGCCCAACTACGAGCAGTACTTC
CASTTGPNYEQYF
>TRBJ1-6|-|-|TRBV20-1
TGCAGTGCTAGAGGGACGGATAATTCACCCCTCCACTTT
CSARGTDNSPLHF
>TRBJ2-3|few|TRBD1|TRBV6-2/TRBV6-3
TGTGCCAGCAGTCCCCAGGGGGCTCAGGATACGCAGTATTTT
CASSPQGAQDTQYF
>TRBJ2-1|many|-|TRBV14
TGTGCCAGCAGCCAAGAGATGGGGATCGGGGGCCGCCATGAGCAGTTCTTC
CASSQEMGIGGRHEQFF
>TRBJ2-3|-|-|TRBV7-2
TGTGCCAGCAGCCCTACAGGGCCAGATACGCAGTATTTT
CASSPTGPDTQYF
>TRBJ1-6|-|TRBD1|TRBV2
TGTGCCAGCAGGACAGGGGTTGCTTATAATTCACCCCTCCACTTT
CASRTGVAYNSPLHF
>TRBJ1-2|once|-|TRBV7-9
TGTGCCAGCAGCTTAGTTGTCTATGGCTACACCTTC
CASSLVVYGYTF
>TRBJ1-6|few|-|TRBV4-1
TGCGCCAGCAGTGGGACGGCTAATTCACCCCTCCACTTT
CASSGTANSPLHF
>TRBJ1-1|many|-|TRBV12-3/TRBV12-4
TGTGCCAGCAGTTACGGGATAATAGCAGGGAACACTGAAGCTTTCTTT
CASSYGIIAGNTEAFF
>TRBJ2-6|-|-|TRBV12-3/TRBV12-4
TGTGCCAGCAGTCTCATGGTGGGAACTGGGGCCAACGTCCTGACTTTC
CASSLMVGTGANVLTF
>TRBJ2-7|-|TRBD1|TRBV24-1
TGTGCCACCAGTGAGGGGGACAGCCGGTTCTACGAGCAGTACTTC
CATSEGDSRFYEQYF
>TRBJ2-2|-|-|TRBV20-1
TGCAGTGCTAGAGGTGGCACAAAGGTGCCCGGGGAGCTGTTTTTT
CSARGGTKVPGELFF
>TRBJ2-7|-|-|TRBV7-9
TGTGCCAGCAGCTTAGCGGGGGGCACTGCCTACGAGCAGTACTTC
CASSLAGGTAYEQYF
>TRBJ2-1|-|TRBD2|TRBV6-5
TGTGCCAGCAGTGGGACTAGCGGGGGACCATCCTACAATGAGCAGTTCTTC
CASSGTSGGPSYNEQFF
>TRBJ1-5|-|-|TRBV5-1
TGCGCCAGCAGCTGGTCAGTCAATCAGCCCCAGCATTTT
CASSWSVNQPQHF
>TRBJ2-5|-|-|TRBV5-1
TGCGCCAGCAGCTTGGTCGGGGCAGACCAAGAGACCCAGTACTTC
CASSLVGADQETQYF
>TRBJ1-1|many|TRBD1|TRBV5-8
TGTGCCAGCAGCGAGGACAGGGACACTGAAGCTTTCTTT
CASSEDRDTEAFF
>TRBJ1-2|many|-|TRBV4-1
TGCGCCAGCAGCCAAGTGCGGGACTATAGTGGCTACACCTTC
CASSQVRDYSGYTF
>TRBJ2-7|-|TRBD1|TRBV7-9
TGTGCCAGCCGAGGGCGCCCCGGGACAGGGATCTCCTACGAGCAGTACTTC
CASRGRPGTGISYEQYF
>TRBJ2-7|-|TRBD1|TRBV5-1
TGCGCCAGCAGCTTGTTGGGACAGGGTAACGACGAGCAGTACTTC
CASSLLGQGNDEQYF
>TRBJ1-6|few|-|TRBV20-1
TGCAGTGCTAGAACGTTGGGTTCACCCCTCCACTTT
CSARTLGSPLHF
>TRBJ1-4|-|-|TRBV5-4
TGTGCCAGCAGCCGTAAGACGGAGCAGAATGAAAAACTGTTTTTT
CASSRKTEQNEKLFF
>TRBJ2-5|many|TRBD1|TRBV20-1
TGCAGTGCTTCTGAAGACAGGGGCCAAGAGACCCAGTACTTC
CSASEDRGQETQYF
>TRBJ2-1|-|-|TRBV7-9
TGTGCCAGCAGCCCGCCCCCAGCGGCGACCTACAATGAGCAGTTCTTC
CASSPPPAATYNEQFF
>TRBJ2-7|-|-|TRBV15
TGTGCCACCAGCAGCGTATCCGGGACTGAAAGCTACGAGCAGTACTTC
CATSSVSGTESYEQYF
>TRBJ2-1|-|TRBD2|TRBV2
TGTGCCAGCAAAGGACTAGCGGGGAATGAGCAGTTCTTC
CASKGLAGNEQFF
>TRBJ1-2|-|-|TRBV28
TGTGCCAGCAGTTTACTAAACGGATATGGCTACACCTTC
CASSLLNGYGYTF
>TRBJ2-2|once|-|TRBV24-1
TGTGCCACCAGTGATTCAGGAGGGGGCAACACCGGGGAGCTGTTTTTT
CATSDSGGGNTGELFF